These 17 T cell receptor beta chains originate from one sample sequenced in a study of cytomegalovirus exposure and HLA in healthy donors. A multiplex PCR was run with 60 Vbeta primers and 13 Jbeta primers. Produced via immunoSEQ multiplex PCR; TCRdb's table is partial and in-frame only. The repertoire holds 150,000 to 200,000 clones, with 60% to 85% as singletons. The source material was PBMCs. Receptors were obtained from a woman aged 40-49 years in good health and CMV-seronegative.

The rearrangement uses TRBV28 and TRBJ1-1; D gene ambiguous. CDR1 and CDR2 from the germline V gene are MDHEN and SYDVKM. CDR3 length: 14 residues. V was clipped by 2 bases and J by 0 bases, with 7 bases between them. The CDR3 region has the DNA TGTGCCAGCAGTTTAGGAGGGATGAACACTGAAGCTTTCTTT. This sequence encodes CASSLGGMNTEAFF.

The J gene is TRBJ2-5, the V gene TRBV27; the D gene is possibly TRBD2 (7 bases). The CDR3 consists of 15 residues. The ends were cut back, 4 bases at V and 4 bases at J, with 16 bases in the middle. Germline CDR1 is MNHEY and CDR2 is SMNVEV (reference sequence). In nucleotides, the CDR3 is TGTGCCAGCAGTTCCCTTTTGGGGGGGCGAGAGACCCAGTACTTC. This codes for CASSSLLGGRETQYF.

The V gene is TRBV2, the J gene TRBJ1-5, with 8 bases that match TRBD1. This CDR3 region has 13 residues. CDR1 is SNHLY and CDR2 is FYNNEI in the germline V gene. Unmatched junction bases numbered 3, after V lost 6 bases and J lost 5 bases. In DNA, the CDR3 is TGTGCCAGCAGGGACAGGGTGGATCAGCCCCAGCATTTT. This translates into CASRDRVDQPQHF. Full variable domain (outside the CDR3, taken from reference TRBV2 and TRBJ1-5): EPEVTQTPSHQVTQMGQEVILRCVPISNHLYFYWYRQILGQKVEFLVSFYNNEISEKSEIFDDQFSVERPDGSNFTLKIRSTKLEDSAMYFCASRDRVDQPQHFGDGTRLSIL.

The chain joins TRBV7-9 to TRBJ2-1, with TRBD2 matching over 8 bases. There are 16 residues in the CDR3. Trimming removed 0 bases from V and 8 bases from J; junction bases left unmatched: 9. Germline CDR1 reads SEHNR; CDR2 reads FQNEAQ (reference sequence). The CDR3 DNA follows: TGTGCCAGCAGCTTAGCGGGGGCCGGGGGGGGGCATGAGCAGTTCTTC. Its protein product is CASSLAGAGGGHEQFF.

This clone was seen more than once but under ten times. This chain connects TRBV6-5 to TRBJ2-4; 7 bases agree with TRBD1. The CDR3 covers 12 residues. Germline V lookup: CDR1 MNHEY, CDR2 SVGAGI. The V and J ends lost 7 bases and 10 bases, in that order; junction bases with no gene match: 7. The CDR3 region has the DNA TGTGCCAGCAACTCGGGACAGAGGATTCAGTACTTC. This codes for CASNSGQRIQYF.

The V call is TRBV10-3, the J call TRBJ1-3; 10 nucleotides match TRBD1. The CDR3 sequence is 19 residues long. J lost 4 bases, V lost 2 bases, and 14 bases had no gene match. In germline, CDR1 is ENHRY, CDR2 SYGVKD. The CDR3 spells CAISEDFLGQGDTGNTIYF. As DNA, the CDR3 is TGTGCCATCAGTGAGGATTTCCTTGGACAGGGGGATACCGGAAACACCATATATTTT.

The CDR3: CASSFGGTVYNEQFF. For the CDR3, the DNA is TGTGCCAGCAGTTTTGGGGGGACAGTTTACAATGAGCAGTTCTTC. The V gene is TRBV27, the J gene TRBJ2-1, with D perhaps TRBD1 (7 bases). Deletions cut 3 bases from V and 4 bases from J, with 13 bases between. Germline V CDR1 and CDR2: MNHEY, SMNVEV (reference sequence). This CDR3 comprises 15 residues.

The rearrangement uses TRBV10-3 and TRBJ1-2; the D gene is possibly TRBD1 (6 bases). Germline CDR1 ENHRY, CDR2 SYGVKD. The CDR3 runs to 14 residues. Trimming stripped 5 bases from V and 1 base from J, with 11 bases between. DNA for the CDR3: TGTGCCATCAGTACAGGGCCAGGTAACTATGGCTACACCTTC. Translated: CAISTGPGNYGYTF.

This chain joins TRBV7-8 and TRBJ2-5; a weak D match, TRBD1 (6 bases). This CDR3 comprises 14 residues. Between the trimmed V and J ends, which lost 2 bases and 1 base, there was a span of 8 bases. CDR1 SGHVS and CDR2 FQNEAQ come from the germline V gene. This CDR3 is CASSLIQGQETQYF. The CDR3 DNA reads TGTGCCAGCAGCTTAATACAGGGCCAAGAGACCCAGTACTTC.

As concerns this clone: This CDR3 is also generated by other DNA sequences in the sample. V and J are TRBV7-9 and TRBJ1-1; 7 bases agree with TRBD1. The CDR3 has 13 amino acids. Germline CDR1 reads SEHNR; CDR2 reads FQNEAQ (reference sequence). The junction had 4 bases not matched to a gene; V was cut back by 5 bases and J by 4 bases. The CDR3 DNA follows: TGTGCCAGCAGCGCGCAGGGGGGCACTGAAGCTTTCTTT. Translating it yields CASSAQGGTEAFF.

This clone appeared a few times. The chain carries TRBV6-6 and TRBJ2-2; 8 positions match TRBD1. This CDR3 contains 15 residues. With 6 bases clipped from V and 6 bases from J, the junction kept 9 bases outside the gene matches. Germline V gives CDR1 MNHNY, CDR2 SVGAGI (reference sequence). The CDR3 sequence: CASSIRQGHSGELFF. The CDR3 DNA sequence: TGTGCCAGCAGCATACGACAGGGGCACTCCGGGGAGCTGTTTTTT.

The chain links TRBV4-1 to TRBJ1-3; TRBD1 is a possible D gene (5 bases). This CDR3 has 14 residues. V was pared by 2 bases and J by 4 bases, with 9 bases between. From germline, CDR1 is MGHRA and CDR2 YSYEKL. CDR3 amino acids: CASSQPRQGNTIYF. The CDR3 region has the DNA TGCGCCAGCAGCCAACCGCGACAGGGAAACACCATATATTTT.

The V gene is TRBV7-6, the J gene TRBJ1-2; D unresolved. The germline V gene encodes CDR1 SGHVS and CDR2 FNYEAQ. V was trimmed by 1 base and J by 6 bases, leaving 21 bases between them. This CDR3 comprises 17 residues. CDR3 sequence reads: CASSLGTAGSFRDGYTF. The CDR3 nucleotides read TGTGCCAGCAGCTTAGGAACCGCGGGATCATTTAGGGATGGCTACACCTTC.

CDR3 residues: CASSLSGNYGYTF. CDR3 coding DNA: TGTGCCAGCAGTTTAAGCGGGAACTATGGCTACACCTTC. The chain has TRBV27 and TRBJ1-2; no reliable D call. CDR1 and CDR2 (germline): MNHEY, SMNVEV (reference sequence). V shed 2 bases and J shed 2 bases, with 6 bases lying between them. There are 13 residues in the CDR3.

The chain has TRBV6-5 and TRBJ2-3; 10 nucleotides line up with TRBD2. V dropped 3 bases and J dropped 0; count of bases not matched to a gene: 0. This CDR3 spans 15 amino acids. In germline, CDR1 is MNHEY, CDR2 SVGAGI. The CDR3 region has the DNA TGTGCCAGCAGTTATAGCGGGGGGAGCACAGATACGCAGTATTTT. Its protein is CASSYSGGSTDTQYF.

This clone showed up just once. This chain joins TRBV5-1 and TRBJ2-7; 8 nucleotides line up with TRBD2. V trimming: 3 bases; J trimming: 5 bases; junction bases outside the gene matches: 10. Germline assignment: CDR1 SGHRS and CDR2 YFSETQ. This CDR3 is built from 15 residues. CDR3 bases: TGCGCCAGCAGCTCCGGGACTAGTTTGGCTCACGAGCAGTACTTC. It is translated as CASSSGTSLAHEQYF.

This clone was counted once. This rearrangement joins TRBV9 to TRBJ1-2; D ambiguous. This CDR3 has 13 amino acids. In germline, CDR1 is SGDLS, CDR2 YYNGEE. V was clipped by 0 bases and J by 1 base, with 4 bases between them. The CDR3 loop reads CASSVAINYGYTF. The CDR3 bases are TGTGCCAGCAGCGTAGCTATTAACTATGGCTACACCTTC.